This TCR beta chain appears in the sequencing data of a study of cytomegalovirus exposure and HLA in healthy donors (dated by TCRdb to about 2017). Turning to the overall study: An earlier analysis of roughly 500 of the donors reported approximately 300 Gb of sequence data and 120 million or so unique TCR beta sequences from around 200 million T cells. An early release that covered some 640 HLA-typed donors contained 250 to 350 gigabases of sequencing data and about 93 million unique TCR sequences. Of the approximately 400 genotyped donors, roughly 80% fell in the genetic ancestry cluster associated with self-reported Caucasian donors. The aim of the study was to test whether cataloging public T cell receptors could identify signatures of past pathogen exposure. The study used immunosequencing to profile the T cell repertoires of about 670 subjects and linked those repertoires to cytomegalovirus serostatus. Along with the roughly 670-subject first cohort, a separate validation cohort of over a hundred different subjects was used. To predict cytomegalovirus infection status, the study brought together high-throughput TCR immunosequencing, statistical association of individual TCRs with disease status, and machine learning. To study patterns of TCR occurrence, a later analysis re-analyzed previously published TCR beta repertoires from 666 donors and added high-resolution HLA genotyping. In the later analysis, no new phenotypic data were used to find candidate immune exposures; instead, reliance was placed on TCR beta sequences and their occurrence across donors. In an earlier analysis of roughly 580 of the donors, high-throughput TCR beta sequencing was used to judge whether each TCR beta V gene segment behaved as functional or pseudogenic. Donor age, sex, ethnicity and CMV serostatus were compiled together with the repertoire data. Genome-wide SNP genotypes for about 65% of the 666 donors were used in a later genetic analysis, which treated that subset as a discovery cohort. Every discovery cohort repertoire had been produced on one sequencing platform. HLA typing included class I and class II loci at four-digit resolution. Typing coverage varied by locus: about 620-630 donors for A, B, C, DRB1 and DQB1; about 520 for DQA1; over 600 for DPA1; around 450 for DPB1. Roughly 5 DR-DQ haplotypes were handled as single units for association and clustering because linkage in the cohort was strong. On average, around 240,000 unique TCR beta nucleotide sequences were sequenced per donor among a few hundred genotyped donors of the cohort, with approximately 18% of those sequences being non-productive.

The full study reports these points: Some IMGT-functional V segments, including TRBV6-2 and TRBV6-3, could not be told apart with the 87-base-pair reads, so those segments were excluded. The sequencing pipeline was judged likely to have produced a cluster of highly shared sequence variants as a technical artifact. A few of the identified cytomegalovirus-associated TCR beta chains were confirmed in vitro to be specific for cytomegalovirus antigens. Most CMV-associated TCR beta chains appeared to be HLA-restricted in a later analysis, and the HLA associations seemed to be driven largely by CMV exposure. The authors suggested that the approach could potentially be extended to other disease states and immunological phenotypes. Strong co-occurrence of HLA alleles, especially DR and DQ, made assigning TCR associations to individual alleles difficult. Because counts were too low, about 17 rarely observed V segments, including chromosome 9 orphons, were excluded from the earlier analysis of around 640 of the donors. Only TCR beta chains were sequenced in this cohort, and the absence of alpha or paired-chain data limited detectable features. Most TCR sequences were observed very rarely across donors, whereas some public TCRs were present in many individuals. Roughly uniform sequencing depth across donors was assumed in presence/absence analyses, although this assumption may not hold. Because some donors lacked HLA typing at each locus, the association tests relied only on the typed subset. The classifier was reported to diagnose cytomegalovirus status with high specificity and sensitivity in both the original and validation cohorts. Immune exposure information for the cohort was limited to CMV serostatus. Compared with the 666-donor mean, donors in an Asian-associated ancestry cluster had fewer N-insertions in productive TCRs, according to a later genetic analysis. In a later analysis, the rate of TCR association differed among HLA loci, with DRB1 alleles having the most associated TCRs and HLA-C alleles having the fewest. Correlated functional status among segregating V segments might reflect linkage disequilibrium, but an unknown experimental factor could not be ruled out. In a later analysis, several top co-occurrence clusters were reported to appear linked to parvovirus B19, influenza, CMV and Epstein-Barr virus. A further reported finding was that TCR beta sequences accurately predicted the HLA-A and HLA-B alleles for most subjects in the first cohort. A later analysis found that HLA-associated TCR beta chains were more clonally expanded and had lower generation probabilities than equally common non-associated chains. A total of 150 or so TCR beta chains were listed by the study as associated with cytomegalovirus. In an earlier analysis of 587 of the donors, most TCR beta V segments appeared in productive rearrangements about 90% or about 30% of the time, broadly matching IMGT annotations. An association between a missense DCLRE1C variant and V-gene and J-gene trimming of TCR beta chains was found in a later genetic analysis and replicated in an independent cohort. At a false discovery rate of 0.05, a later analysis linked about 17,000 TCR beta sequences to specific HLA alleles.

Details on this clone: Its antigen is still unknown. Base qualities are not recorded, but no much larger clone differs from it by a single base.

From the cysteine through the phenylalanine, the CDR3 covers 15 amino acids. The only DNA kept is the CDR3, 45 bases in frame from the first base. From the germline V gene, CDR1 is SGHTA and CDR2 is FQGNSA. The germline ends are 13 bases apart after V is trimmed by 5 bases and J by 3 bases. The receptor library was made with the immunoSEQ multiplex PCR assay. The multiplex PCR relied on a mix of 60 forward primers for TCR Vbeta segments and 13 reverse primers for TCR Jbeta segments. Amplification of the CDR3 region of rearranged TCR beta genes was performed with a multiplex PCR assay on genomic DNA. Amplified TCR beta libraries were sequenced as 87-base-pair reads on the Illumina HiSeq System. Under the source paper's analysis protocol: A later analysis counted some 74 million unique TCR beta chains across the 666 repertoires, and around 12 million of these chains were shared by at least two donors. To remove PCR and sequencing errors, raw reads were error-corrected and collapsed into unique sequences using a nearest-neighbor algorithm that merged closely related sequences. V, D and J gene segments were assigned by aligning CDR3 sequences to IMGT reference sequences. For a sequence to be retained, a match of at least six nucleotides to both a V gene segment and a J gene segment was required. A rearrangement counted as productive if the CDR3 had no stop codons and remained in frame with V and J, and every other rearrangement counted as non-productive. CDR3 was defined according to IMGT convention as the region running from the second conserved V-encoded cysteine to the conserved J-encoded phenylalanine. Sequences without an unambiguous match to a single V gene segment were excluded from the earlier analysis of approximately 560 of the donors. An earlier analysis of fewer than 750 of the donors called V segments functional above 56.7% productive rearrangements and segregating when the between-donor standard deviation exceeded 5%. A statistical classification framework was developed to diagnose cytomegalovirus status using the catalog of TCR beta chain sequences. V and J gene assignment, in a later analysis, came from comparing TCR nucleotide sequences with IMGT/GENE-DB human TR gene sequences. Using the TCRdist pipeline, a later analysis assigned CDR3 sequences along with most-parsimonious VDJ recombination scenarios. In a later analysis, each TCR beta chain was defined by its CDR3 amino acid sequence together with its V-gene family, and reads lacking a unique V-gene family were excluded. In a later analysis, fewer than 650 highly shared, low-generation-probability nucleotide sequences were removed to address suspected cross-contamination and a sequencing artifact. In a later analysis, a clonal expansion index was calculated for each public chain from normalized within-repertoire ranks of inferred template counts. A later analysis computed generation probabilities with a VDJ recombination model fitted to out-of-frame rearrangements, and checked the results against IGoR. In a later analysis, hypergeometric tests were used to score TCR-TCR, TCR-HLA and TCR-CMV co-occurrence, with a repertoire-size bias correction applied to TCR pairs. In a later analysis, false discovery rates were estimated by permuting HLA or CMV assignments 20 times. In a later analysis, co-occurring TCRs were grouped using DBSCAN, and TCRdist sequence similarity was added for clustering within HLA-allele-positive subsets. Repertoires with fewer than 30,000 or more than 120,000 public chains, plus five repertoires with anomalous nucleotide sharing, were excluded from co-occurrence clustering. This is the immuneACCESS table as TCRdb keeps it, with only in-frame sequences that have V and J called. A part of the clones is gone; compared with another copy, unresolved V genes explain less than half, and the rest is unexplained. D and trimming come from the DNA, and the V and J calls and clone size come from that table. The sample records 120,000 to 150,000 clones, roughly 9.4% of which are singletons. In total, the top ten clones hold approximately 1.8% of the sample.

The cohort was made up of 666 healthy bone marrow donors. All cohort members were sampled while nominally healthy, although unrecorded immune exposures were likely present. The donor was CMV seronegative and was included in the group of a few hundred seronegative cohort members. A peripheral blood sample was provided by each donor, and peripheral blood mononuclear cells were used for TCR beta sequencing. Genomic DNA extraction from the blood cell samples was performed with the Qiagen DNeasy Blood Extraction Kit. The sequencing sample was made of PBMCs. The rearranged chain carries TRBV7-2 and TRBJ2-2, with a weak D call of TRBD2 (6 bases match). This sequence originates from a male donor in good health and CMV-seronegative. The CDR3 loop reads CASSQRRVDTGELFF. At the DNA level, the sequence is TGTGCCAGCAGCCAGAGGAGGGTGGACACCGGGGAGCTGTTTTTT. Full variable domain (CDR3 extended with the reference TRBV7-2 and TRBJ2-2 proteins): GAGVSQSPSNKVTEKGKDVELRCDPISGHTALYWYRQSLGQGLEFLIYFQGNSAPDKSGLPSDRFSAERTGGSVSTLTIQRTQQEDSAVYLCASSQRRVDTGELFFGEGSRLTVL.